This TCR beta chain was obtained from a study of T cells in Graves' hyperthyroidism and ophthalmopathy. Amplification of TCR beta CDR3 regions used RNA as the template. A first-round RT-PCR of the TCR CDR3 used the HTBI primer set. Each CDR3 protein is one row after TCRdb ran MiXCR on the multiplex PCR reads. The table lists roughly 350,000 distinct CDR3 sequences, roughly 15% of them singletons. Germline loops: CDR1 MNHEY, CDR2 SMNVEV (reference sequence). V was clipped by 5 bases and J by 2 bases; unmatched bases: 6. The length of the CDR3 is 15 residues. This clonotype appeared many times. Specimen: blood. The source is a woman under 40 with Graves' ophthalmopathy. The V gene is TRBV27, the J gene TRBJ1-5, with TRBD1 matching 7 bases. In DNA form, the CDR3 reads TGTGCCAGCAGTCCCAGGACAGGCCGCAATCAGCCCCAGCATTTT. This encodes CASSPRTGRNQPQHF.